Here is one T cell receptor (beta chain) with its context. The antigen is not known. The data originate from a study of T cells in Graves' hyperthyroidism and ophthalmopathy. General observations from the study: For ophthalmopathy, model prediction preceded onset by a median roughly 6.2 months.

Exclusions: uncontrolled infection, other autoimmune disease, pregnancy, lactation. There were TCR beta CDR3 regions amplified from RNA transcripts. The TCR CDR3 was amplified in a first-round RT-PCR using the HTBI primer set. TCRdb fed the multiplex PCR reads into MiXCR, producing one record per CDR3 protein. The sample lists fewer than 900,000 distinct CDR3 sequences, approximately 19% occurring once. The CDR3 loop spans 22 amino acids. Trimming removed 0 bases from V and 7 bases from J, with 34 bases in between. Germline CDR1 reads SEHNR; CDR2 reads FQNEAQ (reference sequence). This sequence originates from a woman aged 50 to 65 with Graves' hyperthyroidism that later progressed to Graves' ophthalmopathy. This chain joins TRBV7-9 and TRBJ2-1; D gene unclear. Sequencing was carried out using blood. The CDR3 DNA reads TGTGCCAGCAGCTTAGCGTTTGGGAAAGGAAGCCGATACGGGTTTACCGATAATGAGCAGTTCTTC. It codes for CASSLAFGKGSRYGFTDNEQFF.